This paragraph covers one TCR beta chain sequence. This entry comes from a study of blood T cell repertoires in COVID-19. The repertoire was sequenced with immunoSEQ multiplex PCR; TCRdb's copy has only in-frame clones and lacks some. The profile covers 250,000 to 300,000 clones, with around 85% appearing a single time and 1.9% taken by the ten largest. The CDR3 has 14 residues. Germline V gene lookup returns CDR1 SGHDT and CDR2 YYEEEE. V was trimmed by 0 bases and J by 2 bases, leaving 8 bases between them. The chain couples TRBV5-6 to TRBJ1-2; the D gene is possibly TRBD1 (5 bases). Specimen: PBMCs or T cells enriched from blood (not recorded which). The clonotype originates from a woman between 45 and 60 years old who had recovered from COVID-19. CDR3 residues: CASSLASGNYGYTF. The CDR3 nucleotides read TGTGCCAGCAGCTTGGCATCAGGGAACTATGGCTACACCTTC.